This is a list of T cell receptor beta chains from one sample in a study of T cells in pancreatic ductal adenocarcinoma. Assay: immunoSEQ multiplex PCR; the TCRdb copy retains only in-frame clones and omits some. The data hold roughly 100,000 clones, with 90% to 95% observed a single time. Sequences were obtained from PBMCs. Receptor source: a human donor with pancreatic ductal adenocarcinoma. The CDR3 runs from the conserved cysteine through the conserved F or W. The order of the fields is J gene, V gene, clone size, D gene, CDR3 protein, CDR3 DNA. A D gene is named only where the DNA matches it firmly. Expanded clones are given a class, and other clones once, few, many or no size at all.

TRBJ2-2	TRBV9	NA	NA	CASSVSLNTGELFF	TGTGCCAGCAGCGTAAGCTTAAACACCGGGGAGCTGTTTTTT
TRBJ2-1	TRBV6-4	NA	NA	CASSDSGGLTDEQFF	TGTGCCAGCAGTGACTCGGGTGGACTTACCGATGAGCAGTTCTTC
TRBJ2-7	TRBV14	NA	NA	CASSQRGAYEQYF	TGTGCCAGCAGCCAAAGGGGTGCCTACGAGCAGTACTTC
TRBJ2-7	TRBV6-6	NA	NA	CASSLNSVDEQYF	TGTGCCAGCAGTTTGAACTCCGTAGACGAGCAGTACTTC
TRBJ2-3	TRBV28	once	TRBD2	CASRGTSGGGWGDTQYF	TGTGCCAGCAGAGGGACTAGCGGGGGAGGTTGGGGAGATACGCAGTATTTT
TRBJ2-7	TRBV20-1	NA	NA	CSASGMVQYF	TGCAGTGCCTCAGGGATGGTGCAGTACTTC
TRBJ2-1	TRBV19	NA	NA	CASMDSLRPYNEQFF	TGTGCCAGTATGGACAGCTTACGCCCATACAATGAGCAGTTCTTC
TRBJ2-2	TRBV7-3	NA	TRBD2	CASSFLGLAGGYTGELFF	TGTGCCAGCAGCTTCCTCGGACTAGCGGGAGGGTATACCGGGGAGCTGTTTTTT
TRBJ1-2	TRBV28	NA	NA	CASSSLSGYTF	TGTGCCAGCAGTTCCCTGTCGGGCTACACCTTC
TRBJ2-1	TRBV19	NA	NA	CASSIGRGVYNEQFF	TGTGCCAGTAGTATAGGTCGAGGAGTCTACAATGAGCAGTTCTTC